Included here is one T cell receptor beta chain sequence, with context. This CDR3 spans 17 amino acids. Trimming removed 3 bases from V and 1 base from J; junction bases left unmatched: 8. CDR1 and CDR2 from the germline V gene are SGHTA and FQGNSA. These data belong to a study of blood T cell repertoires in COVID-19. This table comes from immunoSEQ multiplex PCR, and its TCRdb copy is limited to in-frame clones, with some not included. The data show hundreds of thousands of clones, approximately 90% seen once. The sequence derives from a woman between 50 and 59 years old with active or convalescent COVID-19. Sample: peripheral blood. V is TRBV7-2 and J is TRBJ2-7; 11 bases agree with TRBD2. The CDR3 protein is CASSFSGLAGRSYEQYF. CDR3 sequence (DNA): TGTGCCAGCAGCTTCTCAGGACTAGCGGGCCGGTCCTACGAGCAGTACTTC.